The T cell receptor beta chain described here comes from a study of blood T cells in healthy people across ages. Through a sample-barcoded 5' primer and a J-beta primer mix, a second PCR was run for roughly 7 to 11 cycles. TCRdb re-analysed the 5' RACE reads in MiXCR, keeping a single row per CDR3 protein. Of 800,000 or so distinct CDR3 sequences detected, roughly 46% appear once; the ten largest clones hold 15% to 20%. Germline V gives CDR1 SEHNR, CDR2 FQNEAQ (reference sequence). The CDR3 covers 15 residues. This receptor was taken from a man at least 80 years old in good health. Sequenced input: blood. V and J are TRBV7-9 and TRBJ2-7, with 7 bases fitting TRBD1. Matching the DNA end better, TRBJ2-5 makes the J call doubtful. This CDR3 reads CASSVGTAFKETQYF. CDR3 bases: TGTGCCAGCAGCGTTGGGACAGCATTCAAAGAGACCCAGTACTTC.